This TCR beta chain was sequenced during a study of response to subunit inactivated influenza vaccine. CDR3 length: 14 residues. The germline V gene has CDR1 SGHTA and CDR2 FQGNSA. J lost 7 bases, V lost 8 bases, and 8 bases had no gene match. A few counts support this clonotype. TCRdb processed the RT-PCR reads anew with MiXCR; each CDR3 protein has one entry. The repertoire holds some 550,000 distinct CDR3 sequences, with roughly a quarter as singletons. These sequences were also reported in another study, on T cells expressing NK-cell markers. That paper adds: Beta-chain TCR cDNA was generated via 5'RACE template switching with UMIs. Of eight sequenced donors, seven were HCMV-seropositive and one HCMV-seronegative. In four donors, these clonotypes also led the CD3+CD56-NKG2C+ fraction. HCMV specificity of the expanded NKG2C+ T cell clones was not established.

The sequence derives from a man aged 45-60 years who received an inactivated influenza vaccine. The input for sequencing was CD4+ T cells sorted from PBMCs, taken about 12 days after vaccination. This chain uses TRBV7-2 with TRBJ2-2, with TRBD2 identical over 9 bases. CDR3 sequence reads: CASGAGGLVGELFF. In DNA, the CDR3 is TGTGCCAGCGGGGCGGGGGGGCTGGTCGGGGAGCTGTTTTTT.